These 10 T cell receptor beta chains share one sample of origin, sequenced in a study of regulatory T cells in long-lasting Graves disease (dated by TCRdb to about 2021). Libraries were built with multiplex PCR. The listed sequencing device is Illumina HiSeq 4000. iRepertoire HTBI primers and Arm-PCR amplification of CDR3 regions were used to construct TCR beta libraries. TCRdb ran its own pipeline on the public reads, namely fastp trimming at Q25 and MiXCR clone calling, and kept in-frame beta chains. Rows with a matching CDR3 protein are joined into one entry that keeps the most common DNA and genes. Counted in this sample were approximately 270,000 distinct CDR3 sequences; 15% to 20% of them appeared once. About 14% of the sample belongs to the ten largest clones. The time point label, as the study defines it: newly diagnosed GD, antithyroid drugs for less than 3 months. For both TCR sequencing and RNA sequencing, RNA was extracted from PBMCs in TRIzol.

The same data also contributed to another study, on T cells in Graves' hyperthyroidism and ophthalmopathy.

The specimen was peripheral blood mononuclear cells (PBMCs), collected at new diagnosis, from a patient treated with antithyroid drugs. The receptors were sampled from a young woman with Graves disease. Donor details come from another sample of the same person, matched by shared clones.

This clonotype was seen a few times. The chain uses TRBV20-1 and TRBJ2-1; TRBD2 matches at 9 bases. V gave up 5 bases and J gave up 5 bases; unmatched junction bases: 10. The CDR3 is 15 residues long. Per germline, CDR1 DFQATT and CDR2 SNEGSKA (reference sequence). CDR3: CSAPSGTSRDNEQFF. The CDR3 DNA reads TGCAGTGCTCCTAGCGGGACTAGCAGAGACAATGAGCAGTTCTTC.

At least ten counts were recorded for this clonotype. CDR3 nucleotides: TGTGCCAGCACAAAACCCGGACAGGAAGAGCAGTTCTTC. It encodes CASTKPGQEEQFF. The chain couples TRBV6-2 or TRBV6-3 to TRBJ2-1; 7 bases are shared with TRBD1. CDR3 length equals 13 residues. CDR1 is MNHEY and CDR2 is SVGEGT in the germline V gene. V lost 7 bases and J lost 10; bases outside the gene matches: 10.

This clonotype occurred many times. The V call is TRBV7-9, the J call TRBJ1-2, with D unresolved. The V gene's germline CDR1 is SEHNR and CDR2 FQNEAQ (reference sequence). CDR3 length equals 14 residues. The germline V and J ends were trimmed by 2 bases and 8 bases, with 15 bases remaining between them. The CDR3 DNA is TGTGCCAGCAGCTTACCCCCACCCATCTTGGGCTACACCTTC. This gives the protein CASSLPPPILGYTF.

This clonotype has at least ten counts. V and J are TRBV20-1 and TRBJ1-4; the match to TRBD1 covers 9 bases. With V trimmed by 5 bases and J by 3 bases, 4 bases remained unmatched. This CDR3 has 14 amino acids. Germline CDR1 is DFQATT and CDR2 is SNEGSKA (reference sequence). This CDR3 reads CSAVGTGSNEKLFF. The DNA for the CDR3 is TGCAGTGCTGTGGGGACAGGGTCTAATGAAAAACTGTTTTTT.

There are many counts of this clonotype. This chain links TRBV13 with TRBJ1-2; the D gene is possibly TRBD1 (5 bases). V lost 4 bases to trimming and J lost 7 bases, with 16 bases between them. The germline gives CDR1 PRHDT, CDR2 FYEKMQ (reference sequence). The CDR3 has 14 residues. The DNA of the CDR3 is TGTGCCAGCAGCTCCACTAGAGGGGAGCGTGGCTACACCTTC. Encoded protein: CASSSTRGERGYTF.

This clonotype was observed at least ten times. This chain connects TRBV7-2 to TRBJ1-5; D possibly corresponds to TRBD1 (5 bases). This CDR3 has 14 amino acids. Germline loops: CDR1 SGHTA, CDR2 FQGNSA. Trimming cost V 3 bases and J 7 bases, with 13 bases left between them. The CDR3 sequence is CASSLGGAGQPQHF. CDR3 in DNA: TGTGCCAGCAGCTTGGGAGGGGCTGGACAGCCCCAGCATTTT. Looking up the rest from reference TRBV7-2 and TRBJ1-5 gives the full variable domain: GAGVSQSPSNKVTEKGKDVELRCDPISGHTALYWYRQSLGQGLEFLIYFQGNSAPDKSGLPSDRFSAERTGGSVSTLTIQRTQQEDSAVYLCASSLGGAGQPQHFGDGTRLSIL.

This clonotype appeared many times. The chain recombines TRBV5-5 with TRBJ2-3; 11 nucleotides line up with TRBD2. The germline V gene has CDR1 SGHKS and CDR2 YYEKEE (reference sequence). With 4 bases clipped from V and 6 bases from J, the junction kept 10 bases outside the gene matches. The CDR3 length is 16 residues. CDR3 residues: CASSRSGGVLWDTQYF. CDR3 nucleotide sequence: TGTGCCAGCAGCCGTAGCGGGGGGGTTTTATGGGATACGCAGTATTTT.

This clonotype was seen repeatedly, ten times or more. The rearrangement uses TRBV12-3 or TRBV12-4 and TRBJ1-5; unclear D gene. Trimming cost V 6 bases and J 1 base, with 7 bases left between them. The CDR3 extends over 13 amino acids. CDR3: CASSFSSNQPQHF. In DNA form, the CDR3 reads TGTGCCAGCAGCTTTTCGAGCAATCAGCCCCAGCATTTT.

This clonotype occurred many times. Sequence at one end of the junction differs from germline and may be a read error. The chain recombines TRBV5-1 with TRBJ1-2; maybe TRBD1 (5 bases). This CDR3 is 16 amino acids long. The germline gives CDR1 SGHRS, CDR2 YFSETQ. The CDR3 DNA is TGTGCCAGCAGCTTGGGGGGGGGGACCGCCGACTATGGCTACACCTTC. Translating it yields CASSLGGGTADYGYTF.

This clonotype has a count of ten or more. The chain employs TRBV6-5 and TRBJ1-1; no clear D. The CDR3 is 13 residues long. CDR1 is MNHEY, CDR2 SVGAGI, per germline. V was trimmed by 3 bases and J by 1 base, leaving 6 bases between them. The CDR3 region has the DNA TGTGCCAGCAGTTATCTCAGGAACACTGAAGCTTTCTTT. This codes for CASSYLRNTEAFF.